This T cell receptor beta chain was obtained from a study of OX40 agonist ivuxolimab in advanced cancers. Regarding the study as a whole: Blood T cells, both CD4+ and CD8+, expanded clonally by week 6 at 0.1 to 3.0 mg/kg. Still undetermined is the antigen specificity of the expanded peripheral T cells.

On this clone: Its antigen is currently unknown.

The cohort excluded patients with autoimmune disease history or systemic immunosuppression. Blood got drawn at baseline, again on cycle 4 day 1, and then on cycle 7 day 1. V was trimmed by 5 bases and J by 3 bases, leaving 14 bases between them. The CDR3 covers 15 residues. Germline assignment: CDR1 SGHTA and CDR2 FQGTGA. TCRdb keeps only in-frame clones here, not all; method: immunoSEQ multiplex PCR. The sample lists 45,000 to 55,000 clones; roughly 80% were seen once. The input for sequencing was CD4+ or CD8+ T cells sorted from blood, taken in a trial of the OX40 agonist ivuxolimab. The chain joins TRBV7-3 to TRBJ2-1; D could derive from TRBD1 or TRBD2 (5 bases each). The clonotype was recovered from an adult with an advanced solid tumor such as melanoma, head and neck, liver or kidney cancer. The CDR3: CASSGGRTNYNEQFF. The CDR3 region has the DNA TGTGCCAGCAGCGGAGGCCGGACAAACTACAATGAGCAGTTCTTC.